In this sample, the clone carrying this T cell receptor beta chain turned up many times. Its antigen is not known. The study amplified TCR beta CDR3 regions using RNA transcripts. HTBI-primed first-round RT-PCR preceded second-round multiplex PCR. MiXCR was run by TCRdb on the multiplex PCR reads, yielding one entry per CDR3 protein. The table lists 350,000 to 400,000 distinct CDR3 sequences, 15% of them singletons. The length of the CDR3 is 13 residues. Trimming cost V 7 bases and J 0 bases, with 9 bases left between them. Germline values: CDR1 MNHEY, CDR2 SVGEGT. The sample is drawn from a study of Graves' ophthalmopathy and Graves' hyperthyroidism. General study results and limits: Blood also carried most expanded thyroid clonotypes exceeding 0.001 frequency.

By definition, stable hyperthyroidism involved no ophthalmopathy within 18 months of follow-up. Newly diagnosed hyperthyroidism donors, aged 18 to 65, duration under 2 months. The chain recombines TRBV6-2 or TRBV6-3 with TRBJ1-1; possibly TRBD1 for D (6 bases). Material: peripheral blood. This TCR derives from a woman between 18 and 29 years old with stable Graves' hyperthyroidism. The CDR3, as DNA: TGTGCCAGCACGGACAGATTGAACACTGAAGCTTTCTTT. The encoded protein is CASTDRLNTEAFF.